The 5 T cell receptor beta chains reported below all come from one sample, sequenced in a study of memory CD4+ T cells and cytomegalovirus serostatus. Single viable CD3+CD4+CD8-CD45RO+ cells were sorted as the memory CD4+ T cells. The repertoire was sequenced with immunoSEQ multiplex PCR; TCRdb's copy has only in-frame clones and lacks some. The table has approximately 27,000 clones, around 76% seen once. The sample comprised memory CD4+ T cells from blood. These receptors all come from an adult in good health and CMV-seronegative.

V and J are TRBV7-9 and TRBJ2-1; the D gene is possibly TRBD2 (5 bases). The V end was cut by 5 bases, the J end by 4 bases, with 12 bases between. Germline assignment: CDR1 SEHNR and CDR2 FQNEAQ (reference sequence). The CDR3 extends over 14 amino acids. As DNA, the CDR3 is TGTGCCAGCAGCACTGGACTTCCTTACAATGAGCAGTTCTTC. It is translated as CASSTGLPYNEQFF.

This chain's CDR3 is CASSFRMTPNNEQFF. The DNA for the CDR3 is TGTGCCAGCAGCTTCCGGATGACACCAAACAATGAGCAGTTCTTC. The rearrangement links TRBV9 to TRBJ2-1, with D hard to call. The CDR3 consists of 15 residues. Trimming took 4 bases from V and 5 from J, leaving 16 bases between them. Germline-derived CDR1 and CDR2 are SGDLS and YYNGEE.

The V call is TRBV6-5, the J call TRBJ1-1, with D possibly being TRBD1 (6 bases). Germline V gene lookup returns CDR1 MNHEY and CDR2 SVGAGI. CDR3 length: 15 residues. The germline V and J ends were trimmed by 7 bases and 2 bases, with 17 bases remaining between them. In DNA form, the CDR3 reads TGTGCCAGCACCCTACAGGGCGCTCACAACACTGAAGCTTTCTTT. Protein sequence: CASTLQGAHNTEAFF.

The V and J genes are TRBV6-5 and TRBJ2-5, with 10 nucleotides matching TRBD2. V trimming: 2 bases; J trimming: 1 base; junction bases outside the gene matches: 4. CDR3 size: 16 residues. Per germline, CDR1 MNHEY and CDR2 SVGAGI. CDR3 coding DNA: TGTGCCAGCAGTTACCGGCTAGCGGGGGTCCAAGAGACCCAGTACTTC. It is translated as CASSYRLAGVQETQYF.

This clone was picked up a small number of times. The chain links TRBV28 to TRBJ2-6; D ambiguous. Germline-derived CDR1 and CDR2 are MDHEN and SYDVKM. This CDR3 has 17 amino acids. V was trimmed by 0 bases and J by 4 bases, leaving 13 bases between them. CDR3 amino acids: CASSLWGSTAGANVLTF. The DNA of the CDR3 is TGTGCCAGCAGTTTATGGGGAAGTACGGCAGGGGCCAACGTCCTGACTTTC. Drawing the rest from reference TRBV28 and TRBJ2-6, the complete variable domain is DVKVTQSSRYLVKRTGEKVFLECVQDMDHENMFWYRQDPGLGLRLIYFSYDVKMKEKGDIPEGYSVSREKKERFSLILESASTNQTSMYLCASSLWGSTAGANVLTFGAGSRLTVL.